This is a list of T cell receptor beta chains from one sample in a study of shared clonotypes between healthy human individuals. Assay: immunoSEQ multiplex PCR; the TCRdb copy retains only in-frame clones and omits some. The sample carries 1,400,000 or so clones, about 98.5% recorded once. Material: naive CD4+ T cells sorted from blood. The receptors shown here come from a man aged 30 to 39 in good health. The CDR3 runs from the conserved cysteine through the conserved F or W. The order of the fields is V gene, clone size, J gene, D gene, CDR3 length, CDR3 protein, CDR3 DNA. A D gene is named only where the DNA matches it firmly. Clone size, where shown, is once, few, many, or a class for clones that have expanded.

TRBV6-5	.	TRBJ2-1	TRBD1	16	CASSYRQGLRGNEQFF	TGTGCCAGCAGTTACCGACAGGGATTGAGGGGCAATGAGCAGTTCTTC
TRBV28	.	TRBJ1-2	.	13	CASTSTGPGGYTF	TGTGCCAGCACTAGTACGGGGCCCGGTGGCTACACCTTC
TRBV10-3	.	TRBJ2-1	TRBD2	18	CAAVPGTSGRLGYNEQFF	TGTGCCGCGGTACCCGGGACTAGCGGGAGGTTGGGTTACAATGAGCAGTTCTTC
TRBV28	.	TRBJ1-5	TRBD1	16	CASSSHTGGGNQPQHF	TGTGCCAGCAGTTCTCACACAGGGGGTGGCAATCAGCCCCAGCATTTT
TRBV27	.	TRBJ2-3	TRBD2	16	CASSLSTSGSLNTQYF	TGTGCCAGCAGTTTATCTACTAGCGGGAGTCTGAATACGCAGTATTTT
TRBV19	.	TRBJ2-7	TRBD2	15	CASSITGLAKYEQYF	TGTGCCAGTAGTATAACGGGACTAGCGAAATACGAGCAGTACTTC
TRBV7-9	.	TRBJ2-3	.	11	CASRLGVEQYF	TGTGCCAGCAGACTGGGGGTAGAGCAGTATTTT
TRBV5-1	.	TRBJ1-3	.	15	CASRDPRGPENTIYF	TGCGCCAGCAGAGACCCGCGGGGGCCGGAAAACACCATATATTTT
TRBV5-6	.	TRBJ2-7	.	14	CASSYMTVNYEQYF	TGTGCCAGCAGTTATATGACAGTCAACTACGAGCAGTACTTC
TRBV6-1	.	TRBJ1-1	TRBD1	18	CASSEERRDRDLNTEAFF	TGTGCCAGCAGTGAAGAGCGCAGGGACAGGGACTTGAACACTGAAGCTTTCTTT
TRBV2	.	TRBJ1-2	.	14	CASSEKGGNYGYTF	TGTGCCAGCAGTGAAAAAGGAGGTAACTATGGCTACACCTTC
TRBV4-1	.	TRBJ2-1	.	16	CASSRGGTGSYNEQFF	TGCGCCAGCAGCAGAGGTGGGACTGGCTCCTACAATGAGCAGTTCTTC
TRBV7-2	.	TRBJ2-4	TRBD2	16	CASSLGGLAGVDIQYF	TGTGCCAGCAGCTTAGGTGGGCTAGCGGGAGTTGACATTCAGTACTTC
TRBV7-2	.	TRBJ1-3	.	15	CASTPGGGGSDTIYF	TGTGCCAGCACCCCCGGCGGCGGCGGATCGGACACCATATATTTT
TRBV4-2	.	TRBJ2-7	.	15	CASSQVGGIRYEQYF	TGTGCCAGCAGCCAAGTAGGGGGTATCCGCTACGAGCAGTACTTC
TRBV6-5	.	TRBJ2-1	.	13	CASSYAPIGEQFF	TGTGCCAGCAGTTACGCCCCCATTGGTGAGCAGTTCTTC
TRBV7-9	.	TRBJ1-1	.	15	CASSPRGSRNTEAFF	TGTGCCAGCAGCCCCAGGGGAAGCAGGAACACTGAAGCTTTCTTT
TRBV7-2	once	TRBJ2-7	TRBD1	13	CASSERQGGEQYF	TGTGCCAGCAGCGAGCGACAGGGGGGTGAGCAGTACTTC
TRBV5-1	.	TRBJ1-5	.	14	CASSFGLGNQPQHF	TGCGCCAGCAGCTTCGGGTTGGGCAATCAGCCCCAGCATTTT
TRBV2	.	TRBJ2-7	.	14	CASSPQGEAYEQYF	TGTGCCAGCAGTCCCCAGGGGGAGGCCTACGAGCAGTACTTC
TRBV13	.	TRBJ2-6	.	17	CASSLERGGTGANVLTF	TGTGCCAGCAGCTTAGAGAGGGGTGGTACTGGGGCCAACGTCCTGACTTTC
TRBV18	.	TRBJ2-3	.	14	CASSPTGNADTQYF	TGTGCCAGCTCACCAACCGGGAATGCAGATACGCAGTATTTT
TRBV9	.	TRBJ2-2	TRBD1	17	CASSVAGTGGNTGELFF	TGTGCCAGCAGCGTAGCCGGGACAGGGGGAAACACCGGGGAGCTGTTTTTT
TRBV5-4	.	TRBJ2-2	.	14	CASSPLANTGELFF	TGTGCCAGCAGCCCTTTGGCGAACACCGGGGAGCTGTTTTTT
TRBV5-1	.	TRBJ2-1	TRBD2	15	CASSWVAGGGNEQFF	TGCGCCAGCAGCTGGGTAGCGGGAGGGGGCAATGAGCAGTTCTTC
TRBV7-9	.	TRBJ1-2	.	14	CASRKQWGQHGYTF	TGTGCCAGCAGGAAGCAGTGGGGCCAGCATGGCTACACCTTC
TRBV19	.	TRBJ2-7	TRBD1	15	CASRARQGATHEQYF	TGTGCCAGTAGAGCCCGACAGGGGGCGACCCACGAGCAGTACTTC
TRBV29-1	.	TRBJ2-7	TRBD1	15	CSVEARTGTQLGQYF	TGCAGCGTTGAAGCTAGGACAGGGACCCAGTTGGGACAGTACTTC
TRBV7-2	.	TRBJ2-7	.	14	CASSLTGSSYEQYF	TGTGCCAGCAGTCTTACAGGGAGCTCCTACGAGCAGTACTTC
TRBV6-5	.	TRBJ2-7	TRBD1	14	CASTARQGGYEQYF	TGTGCCAGCACCGCCAGACAGGGGGGATACGAGCAGTACTTC
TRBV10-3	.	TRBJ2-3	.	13	CAISDGGTDTQYF	TGTGCCATCAGTGACGGGGGCACAGATACGCAGTATTTT
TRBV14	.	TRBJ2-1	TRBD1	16	CASSHRQGVYYNEQFF	TGTGCCAGCAGCCACCGACAGGGGGTTTATTACAATGAGCAGTTCTTC
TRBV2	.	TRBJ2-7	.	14	CASSPQVTNYEQYF	TGTGCCAGCAGTCCCCAGGTTACTAACTACGAGCAGTACTTC
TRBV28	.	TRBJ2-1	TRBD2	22	CASSFGTSGSWMQRGSYNEQFF	TGTGCCAGCAGTTTTGGGACTAGCGGGAGCTGGATGCAGCGGGGCTCCTACAATGAGCAGTTCTTC
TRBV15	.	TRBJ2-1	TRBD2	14	CATSRRLAGNEQFF	TGTGCCACCAGCCGCAGACTAGCGGGCAATGAGCAGTTCTTC
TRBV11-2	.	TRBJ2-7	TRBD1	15	CASSPGTGEGLEQYF	TGTGCCAGCAGTCCCGGGACAGGGGAAGGTCTCGAGCAGTACTTC
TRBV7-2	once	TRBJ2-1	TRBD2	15	CASSSGLAENNEQFF	TGTGCCAGCAGCTCCGGACTAGCCGAAAACAATGAGCAGTTCTTC
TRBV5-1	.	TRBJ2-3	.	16	CASSLGVGILTDTQYF	TGCGCCAGCAGCTTGGGTGTAGGGATCCTCACAGATACGCAGTATTTT
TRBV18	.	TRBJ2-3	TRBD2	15	CASSAAGGLLNTQYF	TGTGCCAGCTCCGCAGCGGGAGGGCTTCTAAATACGCAGTATTTT
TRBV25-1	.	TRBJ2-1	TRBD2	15	CASGTSGRSYNEQFF	TGTGCCAGTGGGACTAGCGGGAGGTCCTACAATGAGCAGTTCTTC
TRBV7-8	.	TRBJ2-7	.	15	CASSPRAGSSYEQYF	TGTGCCAGCAGCCCCCGCGCCGGGTCATCCTACGAGCAGTACTTC
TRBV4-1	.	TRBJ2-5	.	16	CASSQAPDRLKETQYF	TGCGCCAGCAGCCAGGCCCCTGACAGATTAAAAGAGACCCAGTACTTC